This TCR beta chain was sequenced in a study of T cell responses to AZD1222 COVID-19 vaccine. Some clones are missing from TCRdb's copy, which holds only in-frame ones; the method was immunoSEQ multiplex PCR. This sample's table has more than 110,000 clones. CDR3 length: 17 residues. The V and J ends lost 3 bases and 1 base, in that order; junction bases with no gene match: 5. Germline CDR1 KGHSH, CDR2 LQKENI. The clonotype comes from an adult in good health. The chain carries TRBV18 and TRBJ2-2, with 10 bases fitting TRBD1. Sequences were obtained from peripheral blood. In nucleotides, the CDR3 is TGTGCCAGCTCACCCAGGACAGGGGGAGAGAACACCGGGGAGCTGTTTTTT. Translating gives CASSPRTGGENTGELFF.